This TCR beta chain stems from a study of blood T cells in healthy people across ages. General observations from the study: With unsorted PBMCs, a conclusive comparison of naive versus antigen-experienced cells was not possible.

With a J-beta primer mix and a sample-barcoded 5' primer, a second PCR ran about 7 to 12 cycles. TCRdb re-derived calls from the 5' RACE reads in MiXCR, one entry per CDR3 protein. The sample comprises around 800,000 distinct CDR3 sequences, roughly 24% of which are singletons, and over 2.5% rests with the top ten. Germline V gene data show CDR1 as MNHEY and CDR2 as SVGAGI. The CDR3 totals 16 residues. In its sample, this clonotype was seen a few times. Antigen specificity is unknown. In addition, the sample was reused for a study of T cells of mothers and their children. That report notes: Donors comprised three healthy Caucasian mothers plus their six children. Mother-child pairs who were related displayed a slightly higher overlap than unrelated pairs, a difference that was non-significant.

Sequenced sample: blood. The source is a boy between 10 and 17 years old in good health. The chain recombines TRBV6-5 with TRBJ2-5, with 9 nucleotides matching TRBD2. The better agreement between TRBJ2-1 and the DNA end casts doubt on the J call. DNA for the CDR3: TGTGCCAGCAGTTACGGTAGCGGGGGAGCCTACAATGAGCAGTTCTTC. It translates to CASSYGSGGAYNEQFF.